This T cell receptor beta chain derives from a study of shared clonotypes between healthy human individuals. General study findings and limits: The low donor count limited represented genetic and exposure-history diversity. Clonotype sharing among the donors was expected to vary with sequencing depth.

For each subset, genomic DNA was distributed in equal portions over several immunoSEQ plates. In the original processing: With immunoSEQ giving junction-only sequences and no quality scores, filtering differed. Clones were sequenced by immunoSEQ multiplex PCR, and TCRdb holds only the in-frame ones, with some missing. V and J calls and clone size are given by that table; D and trimming were obtained from the DNA. The table has about 1 million clones, about 76% seen once. In germline, CDR1 is SNHLY, CDR2 FYNNEI. V shed 7 bases and J 7 bases; nucleotides not matched to a gene: 18. The CDR3 is 16 amino acids. A note on this clone: The antigen is undetermined.

This receptor was obtained from a man aged 18 to 30 in good health. What was sequenced was memory CD4+ T cells sorted from blood. As for subset: CD45RA-negative fraction. This chain uses TRBV2 with TRBJ2-7, with TRBD2 matching over 8 bases. The CDR3: CASTEDSGSSLGEQYF. In DNA form, the CDR3 reads TGTGCCAGCACCGAGGACAGCGGGAGTTCCCTGGGGGAGCAGTACTTC.